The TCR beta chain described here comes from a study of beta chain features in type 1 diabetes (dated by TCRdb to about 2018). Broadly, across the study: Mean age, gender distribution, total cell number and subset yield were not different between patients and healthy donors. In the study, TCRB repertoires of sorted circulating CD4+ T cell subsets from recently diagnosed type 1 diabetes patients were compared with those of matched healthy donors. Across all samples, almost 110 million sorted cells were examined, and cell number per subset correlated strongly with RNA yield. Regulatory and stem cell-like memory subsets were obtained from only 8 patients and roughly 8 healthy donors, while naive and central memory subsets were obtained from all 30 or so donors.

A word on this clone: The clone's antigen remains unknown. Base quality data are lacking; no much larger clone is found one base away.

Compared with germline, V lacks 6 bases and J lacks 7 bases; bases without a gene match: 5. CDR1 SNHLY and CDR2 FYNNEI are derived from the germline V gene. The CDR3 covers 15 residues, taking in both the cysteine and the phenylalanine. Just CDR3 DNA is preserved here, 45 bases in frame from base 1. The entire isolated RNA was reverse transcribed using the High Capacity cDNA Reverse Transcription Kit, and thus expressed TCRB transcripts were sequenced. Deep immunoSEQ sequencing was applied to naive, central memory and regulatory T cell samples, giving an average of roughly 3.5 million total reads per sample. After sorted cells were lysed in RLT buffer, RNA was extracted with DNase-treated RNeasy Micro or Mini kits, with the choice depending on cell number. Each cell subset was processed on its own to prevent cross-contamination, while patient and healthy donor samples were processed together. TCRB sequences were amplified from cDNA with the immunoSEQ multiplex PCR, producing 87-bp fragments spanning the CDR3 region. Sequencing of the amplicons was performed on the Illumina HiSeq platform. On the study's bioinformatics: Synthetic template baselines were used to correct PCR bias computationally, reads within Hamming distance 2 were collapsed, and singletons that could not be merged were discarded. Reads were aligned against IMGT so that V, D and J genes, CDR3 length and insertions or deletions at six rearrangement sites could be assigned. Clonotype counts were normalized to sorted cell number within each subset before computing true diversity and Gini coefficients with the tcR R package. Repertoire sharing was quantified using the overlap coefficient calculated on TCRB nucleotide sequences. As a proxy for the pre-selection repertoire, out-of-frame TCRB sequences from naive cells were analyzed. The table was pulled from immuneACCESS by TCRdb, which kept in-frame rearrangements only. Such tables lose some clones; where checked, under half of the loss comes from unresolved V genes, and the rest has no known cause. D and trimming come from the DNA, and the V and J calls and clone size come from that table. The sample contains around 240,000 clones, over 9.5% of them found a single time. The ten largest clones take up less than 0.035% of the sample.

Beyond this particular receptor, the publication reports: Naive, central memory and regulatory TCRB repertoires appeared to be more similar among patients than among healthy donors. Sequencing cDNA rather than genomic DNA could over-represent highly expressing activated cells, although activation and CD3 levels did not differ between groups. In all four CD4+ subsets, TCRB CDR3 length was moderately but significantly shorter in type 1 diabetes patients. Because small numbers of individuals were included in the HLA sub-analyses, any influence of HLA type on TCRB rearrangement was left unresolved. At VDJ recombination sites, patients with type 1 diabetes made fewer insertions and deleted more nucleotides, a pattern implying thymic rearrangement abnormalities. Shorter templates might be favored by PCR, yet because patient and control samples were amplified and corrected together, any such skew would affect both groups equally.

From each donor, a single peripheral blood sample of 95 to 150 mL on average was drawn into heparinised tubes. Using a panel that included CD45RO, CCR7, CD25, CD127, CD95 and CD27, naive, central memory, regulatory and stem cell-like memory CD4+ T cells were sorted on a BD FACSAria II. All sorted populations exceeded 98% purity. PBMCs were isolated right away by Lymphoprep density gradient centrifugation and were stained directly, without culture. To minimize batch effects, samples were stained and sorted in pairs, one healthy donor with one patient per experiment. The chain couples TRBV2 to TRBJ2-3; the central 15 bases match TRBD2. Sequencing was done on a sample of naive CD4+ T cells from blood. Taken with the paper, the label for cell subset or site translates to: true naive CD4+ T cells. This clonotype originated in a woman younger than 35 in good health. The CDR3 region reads CASSGLAGGLNTQYF. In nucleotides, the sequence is TGTGCCAGCAGCGGACTAGCGGGAGGGTTAAATACGCAGTATTTT.